This T cell receptor beta chain was sequenced in a study of T cells in localized non-small cell lung cancer. Only a few counts were recorded for this clone. Its antigen is not identified. Measured with immunoSEQ multiplex PCR; TCRdb has only the in-frame clones, and not every one. Of around 11,000 clones detected, 29% appear once; the ten largest clones hold around 5%. General observations from the study: A raised T cell density in blood coincided with lengthier overall survival. Across samples, adjacent lung featured a median approximately 60 of the top 100 tumor clones. Since sequencing was restricted to only one region of the tumor, intratumor heterogeneity remains a possibility. Adjacent uninvolved lung tissue had the highest T cell clonality, exceeding tumor.

Germline V CDR1 and CDR2: SGHTA, FQGNSA. The length of the CDR3 is 13 residues. Trimming at V came to 2 bases and at J to 7 bases, leaving 1 base not matched to a gene. This chain connects TRBV7-2 to TRBJ1-4; TRBD1 agrees at 7 bases. The input for sequencing was lung tumor tissue, taken before any cancer treatment. The clonotype was recovered from a man aged 35 to 70 with stage I lung adenocarcinoma. CDR3 protein: CASSLPGGEKLFF. CDR3 DNA sequence: TGTGCCAGCAGCTTACCAGGGGGTGAAAAACTGTTTTTT.